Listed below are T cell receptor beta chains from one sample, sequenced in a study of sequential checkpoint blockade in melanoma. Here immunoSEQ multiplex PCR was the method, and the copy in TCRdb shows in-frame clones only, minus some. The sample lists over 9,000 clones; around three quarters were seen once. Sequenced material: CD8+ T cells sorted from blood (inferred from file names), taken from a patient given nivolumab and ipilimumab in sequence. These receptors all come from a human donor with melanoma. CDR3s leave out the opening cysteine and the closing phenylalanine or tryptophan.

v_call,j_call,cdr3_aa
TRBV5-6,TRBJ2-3,ASSIRGPDTQY
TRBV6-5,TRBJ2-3,ASSPSGTDTQY
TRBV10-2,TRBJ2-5,ASSDGDPGSGVETQY
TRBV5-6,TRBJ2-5,ASSLVVGENQETQY
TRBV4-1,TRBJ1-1,ASSLLLVGGAGTEAF
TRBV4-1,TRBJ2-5,ASSQVMGSAGETQY
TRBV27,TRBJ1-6,ASSLSIGPGAYNSPLH
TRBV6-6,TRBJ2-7,ASSYGGEMNEQY
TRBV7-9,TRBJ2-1,ASSLELAANYNEQF
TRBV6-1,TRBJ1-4,AGGSGQGNEKLF
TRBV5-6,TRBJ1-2,ASSLGGSYGYT
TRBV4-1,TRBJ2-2,ASSRYDVGAGELF
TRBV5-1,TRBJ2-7,ASSSGQIYEQY
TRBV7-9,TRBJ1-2,ASSLTAGGVDGYT
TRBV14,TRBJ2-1,ASSLSGTNNEQF
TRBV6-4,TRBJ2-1,ASSATASNNEQF
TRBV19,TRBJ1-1,ASSLSTGIMNTEAF
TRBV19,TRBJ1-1,ASKSVQGPSAF
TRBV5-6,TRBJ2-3,ASSLGTSTDTQY
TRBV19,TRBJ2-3,ASSLNPGQGKDTQY
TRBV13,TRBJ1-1,ASSSDPGQGGAF
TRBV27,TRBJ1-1,ASSLGGGTEAF
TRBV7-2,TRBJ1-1,ASSPRTANTEAF
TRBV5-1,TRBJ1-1,ASSSTGMNTEAF
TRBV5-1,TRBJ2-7,ASSGTSGGPGYEQY
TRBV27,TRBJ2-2,ASSLHPTSGGHTGELF
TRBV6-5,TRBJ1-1,ASSKGTGVGTEAF
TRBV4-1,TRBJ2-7,ASSQGWGTGDYEQY
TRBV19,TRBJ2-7,ASSIGQGFPHSYEQY
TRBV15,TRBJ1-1,ATSRDQENTEAF
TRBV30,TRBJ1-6,AWRPTGSSYNSPLH
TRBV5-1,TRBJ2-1,ASSPGSGGYNEQF
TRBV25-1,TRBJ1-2,ASSGTGPNYGYT
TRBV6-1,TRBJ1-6,ASSDRDNSPLH
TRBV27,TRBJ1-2,ASSLSKAGGTGYT
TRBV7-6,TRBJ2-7,ASSSRGGQY
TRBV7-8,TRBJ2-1,ASQTGTETNEQF
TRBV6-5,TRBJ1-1,ASSLYRVPNTEAF
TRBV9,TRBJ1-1,ASSPGPEAF
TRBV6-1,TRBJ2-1,ASSELAGGSNEQF
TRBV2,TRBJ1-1,ASSEAVTEEGIDTEAF